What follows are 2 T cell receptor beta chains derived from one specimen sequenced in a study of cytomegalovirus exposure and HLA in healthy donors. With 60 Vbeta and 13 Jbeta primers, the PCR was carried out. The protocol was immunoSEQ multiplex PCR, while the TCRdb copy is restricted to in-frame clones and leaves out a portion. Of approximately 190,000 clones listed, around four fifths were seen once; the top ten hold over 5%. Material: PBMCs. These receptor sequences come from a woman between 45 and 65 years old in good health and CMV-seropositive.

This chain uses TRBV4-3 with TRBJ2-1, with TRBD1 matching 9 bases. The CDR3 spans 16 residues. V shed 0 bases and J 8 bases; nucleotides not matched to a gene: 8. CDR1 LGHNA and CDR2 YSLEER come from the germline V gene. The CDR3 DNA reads TGCGCCAGCAGCCAAGATATACAGGGGGCGTGGGATGAGCAGTTCTTC. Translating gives CASSQDIQGAWDEQFF.

Here the CDR3 reads CASSPGDRSEKLFF. CDR3 nucleotide sequence: TGTGCCAGCAGCCCCGGGGACAGATCCGAAAAACTGTTTTTT. This sequence joins TRBV7-9 and TRBJ1-4, with 7 bases that match TRBD1. V trimming: 5 bases; J trimming: 8 bases; junction bases outside the gene matches: 8. CDR1 and CDR2 (germline): SEHNR, FQNEAQ (reference sequence). The CDR3 runs 14 residues.